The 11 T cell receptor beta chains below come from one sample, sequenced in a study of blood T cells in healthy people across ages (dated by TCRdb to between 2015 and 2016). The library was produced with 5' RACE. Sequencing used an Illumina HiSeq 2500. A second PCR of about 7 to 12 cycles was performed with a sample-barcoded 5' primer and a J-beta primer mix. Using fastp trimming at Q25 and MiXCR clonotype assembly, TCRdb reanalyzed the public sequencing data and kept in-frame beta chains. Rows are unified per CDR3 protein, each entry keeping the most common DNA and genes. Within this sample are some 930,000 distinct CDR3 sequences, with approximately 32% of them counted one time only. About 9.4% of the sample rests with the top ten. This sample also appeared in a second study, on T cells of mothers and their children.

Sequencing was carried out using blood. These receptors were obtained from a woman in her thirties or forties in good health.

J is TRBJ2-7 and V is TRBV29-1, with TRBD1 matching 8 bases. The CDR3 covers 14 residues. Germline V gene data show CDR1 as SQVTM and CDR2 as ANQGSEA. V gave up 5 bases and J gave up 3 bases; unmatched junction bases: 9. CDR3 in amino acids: CSVRLRGQVYEQYF. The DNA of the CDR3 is TGCAGCGTTCGCCTCCGGGGACAGGTCTACGAGCAGTACTTC.

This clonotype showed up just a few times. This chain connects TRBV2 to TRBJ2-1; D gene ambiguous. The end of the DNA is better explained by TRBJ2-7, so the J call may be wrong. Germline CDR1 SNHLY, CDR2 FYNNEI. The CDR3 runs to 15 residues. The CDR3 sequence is CASSEAGSSYNEQYF. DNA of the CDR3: TGTGCCAGCAGTGAAGCGGGGTCCTCCTACAATGAGCAGTACTTC.

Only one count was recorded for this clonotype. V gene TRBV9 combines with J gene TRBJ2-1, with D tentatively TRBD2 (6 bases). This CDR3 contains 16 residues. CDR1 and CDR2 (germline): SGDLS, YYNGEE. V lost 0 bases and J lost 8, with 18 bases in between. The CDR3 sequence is CASSVDGTPPGYEQFF. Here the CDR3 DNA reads TGTGCCAGCAGCGTAGATGGGACTCCACCCGGCTATGAGCAGTTCTTC.

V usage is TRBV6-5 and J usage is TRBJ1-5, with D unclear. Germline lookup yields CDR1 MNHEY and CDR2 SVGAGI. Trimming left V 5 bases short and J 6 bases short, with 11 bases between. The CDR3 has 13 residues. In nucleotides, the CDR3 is TGTGCCAGCAGTACCCTAGCGGGTCAGCCCCAGCATTTT. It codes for CASSTLAGQPQHF.

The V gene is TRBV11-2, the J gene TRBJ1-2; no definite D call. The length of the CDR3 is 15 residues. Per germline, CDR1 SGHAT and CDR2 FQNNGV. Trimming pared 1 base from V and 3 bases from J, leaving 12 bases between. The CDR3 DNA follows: TGTGCCAGCAGCTTAGCCCCGGCCGGCGACTATGGCTACACCTTC. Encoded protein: CASSLAPAGDYGYTF.

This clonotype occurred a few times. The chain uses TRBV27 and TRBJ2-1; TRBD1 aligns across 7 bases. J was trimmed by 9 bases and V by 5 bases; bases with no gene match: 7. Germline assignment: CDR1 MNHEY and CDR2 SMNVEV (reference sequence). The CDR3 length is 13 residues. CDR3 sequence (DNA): TGTGCCAGCAGTAACAACAGGGGTGGTGAGCAGTTCTTC. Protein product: CASSNNRGGEQFF.

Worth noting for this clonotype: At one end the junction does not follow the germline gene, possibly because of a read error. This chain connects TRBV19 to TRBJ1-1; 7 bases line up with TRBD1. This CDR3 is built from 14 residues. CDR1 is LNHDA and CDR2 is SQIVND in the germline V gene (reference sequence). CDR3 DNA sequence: TGTGCCAGTAGTGTCGGACAGGAGAACACTGAGGCTTTCTTT. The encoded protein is CASSVGQENTEAFF.

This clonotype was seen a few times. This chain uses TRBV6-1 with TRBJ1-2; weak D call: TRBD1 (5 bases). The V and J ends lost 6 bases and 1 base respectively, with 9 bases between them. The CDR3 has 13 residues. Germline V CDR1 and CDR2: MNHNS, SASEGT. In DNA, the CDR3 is TGTGCCAGCAGGATGGGGGGTAACTATGGCTACACCTTC. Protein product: CASRMGGNYGYTF.

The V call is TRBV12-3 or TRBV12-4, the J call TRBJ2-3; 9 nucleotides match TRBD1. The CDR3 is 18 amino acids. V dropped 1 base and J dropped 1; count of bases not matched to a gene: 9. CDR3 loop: CASSLEATGGLGTDTQYF. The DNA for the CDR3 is TGTGCCAGCAGTTTAGAGGCGACAGGGGGTTTGGGCACAGATACGCAGTATTTT.

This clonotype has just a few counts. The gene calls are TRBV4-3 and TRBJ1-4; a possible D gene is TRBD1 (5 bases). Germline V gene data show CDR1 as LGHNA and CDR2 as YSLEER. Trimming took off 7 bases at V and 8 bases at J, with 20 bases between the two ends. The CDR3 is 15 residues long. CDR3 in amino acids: CASKRERGPREKLFF. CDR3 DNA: TGCGCCAGCAAAAGGGAGAGGGGCCCAAGAGAAAAACTGTTTTTT.

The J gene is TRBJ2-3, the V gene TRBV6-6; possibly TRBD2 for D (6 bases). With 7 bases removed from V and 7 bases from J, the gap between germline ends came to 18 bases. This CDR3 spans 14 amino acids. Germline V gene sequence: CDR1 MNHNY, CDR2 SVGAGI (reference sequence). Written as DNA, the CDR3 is TGTGCCAGCACCGATCGACTAGGGGCAAATACGCAGTATTTT. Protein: CASTDRLGANTQYF.